This T cell receptor beta chain was sequenced during a study of cytomegalovirus exposure and HLA in healthy donors. On the study more broadly: Among the approximately 400 genotyped donors, just over 80% were placed in the Caucasian-associated ancestry cluster.

Study-wide points: An apparent linkage of common viral pathogens to several of the most significant clusters emerged in a later analysis. Presence/absence analyses treated sequencing depth as roughly uniform across donors.

A note on this clone: Its target is not known.

V shed 3 bases and J shed 0 bases, with 9 bases lying between them. This CDR3 is built from 15 residues. Germline V gives CDR1 MNHEY, CDR2 SMNVEV (reference sequence). The PCR ran on 60 Vbeta and 13 Jbeta primers. Assay: immunoSEQ multiplex PCR; the TCRdb copy retains only in-frame clones and omits some. In the table there are around 90,000 clones, approximately 72% of which are singletons. Sequenced sample: PBMCs. The source of this sequence is a woman in her thirties or forties in good health and CMV-seronegative. V gene TRBV27 combines with J gene TRBJ1-3; tentatively, D is TRBD1 (5 bases). Here the CDR3 DNA reads TGTGCCAGCAGTTTCGACAGACGCTCTGGAAACACCATATATTTT. This gives the protein CASSFDRRSGNTIYF.